A single sample is the source of the 8 T cell receptor beta chains below, sequenced in a study of blood T cell repertoires in COVID-19. Clones were read by immunoSEQ multiplex PCR, and TCRdb kept only the in-frame ones, dropping some. Among 250,000 to 300,000 clones listed, roughly 90% were seen once. Sequenced material: PBMCs or T cells enriched from blood (not recorded which). Receptor source: a woman in her sixties who had recovered from COVID-19.

The CDR3 is CASSFLAGGETQYF. The DNA of the CDR3 is TGTGCCAGCAGCTTCCTAGCGGGGGGCGAGACCCAGTACTTC. This chain uses TRBV7-2 with TRBJ2-5; 11 nucleotides match TRBD2. The CDR3 length is 14 residues. V shed 3 bases, J shed 5 bases, and the junction held 2 bases outside the gene matches. From germline, CDR1 is SGHTA and CDR2 FQGNSA.

CDR3: CASRDTAMNTEAFF. CDR3 bases: TGTGCCAGTAGAGATACAGCTATGAACACTGAAGCTTTCTTT. This chain joins TRBV19 and TRBJ1-1; D gene uncertain. The germline CDR1 and CDR2 sequences are LNHDA and SQIVND (reference sequence). This CDR3 contains 14 residues. Trimming pared 6 bases from V and 0 bases from J, leaving 11 bases between.

The chain couples TRBV7-8 to TRBJ1-1; D perhaps matches TRBD1 (5 bases). Trimming cost V 5 bases and J 3 bases, with 16 bases left between them. The CDR3 contains 15 residues. Germline lookup yields CDR1 SGHVS and CDR2 FQNEAQ. The CDR3: CASSRTREGYTEAFF. Here the CDR3 DNA reads TGTGCCAGCAGCCGGACGAGGGAGGGGTACACTGAAGCTTTCTTT.

A single count supports this clone. This rearrangement joins TRBV6-5 to TRBJ2-7; 9 bases map to TRBD1. After removal of 7 bases from V and 3 bases from J, the junction contained 7 bases not matched to a gene. This CDR3 region has 14 residues. CDR1 and CDR2 from the germline V gene are MNHEY and SVGAGI. CDR3 sequence reads: CASTRDRVNYEQYF. The CDR3 bases are TGTGCCAGCACCCGGGACAGGGTAAACTACGAGCAGTACTTC.

The V gene is TRBV27, the J gene TRBJ2-7; possible D gene TRBD2, 5 bases. The CDR3 totals 14 residues. In germline, CDR1 is MNHEY, CDR2 SMNVEV (reference sequence). V lost 3 bases and J lost 6, with 15 bases in between. The CDR3 loop is CASSFPRAEAEQYF. In DNA form, the CDR3 reads TGTGCCAGCAGTTTCCCCCGGGCGGAGGCCGAGCAGTACTTC.

V usage is TRBV5-1 and J usage is TRBJ1-2; D might be TRBD1 (5 bases). With 4 bases removed from V and 4 bases from J, the gap between germline ends came to 20 bases. The CDR3 length is 16 residues. Germline V gives CDR1 SGHRS, CDR2 YFSETQ. In nucleotides, the CDR3 is TGCGCCAGCAGCCAGGGTCCAATGGGGATAGGCTATGGCTACACCTTC. Residues: CASSQGPMGIGYGYTF.

V usage is TRBV6-5 and J usage is TRBJ1-3, with unresolved D. The ends were cut back, 7 bases at V and 0 bases at J, with 13 bases in the middle. Germline assignment: CDR1 MNHEY and CDR2 SVGAGI. This CDR3 region has 15 residues. CDR3 in DNA: TGTGCCAGCACCGCAGAGGCCCTCTCTGGAAACACCATATATTTT. Amino acid sequence: CASTAEALSGNTIYF.

As to this clone: A junction boundary mismatches the germline segment, possibly from a read error. The chain couples TRBV7-7 to TRBJ2-2; TRBD2 matches 15 bases. Germline V CDR1 and CDR2: SSHAT, FNYEAQ (reference sequence). This CDR3 has 20 amino acids. The CDR3 region is CASSLGSGTSGRPNTGELFF. CDR3 sequence (DNA): TGTGCTAGCAGCTTAGGGTCCGGGACTAGCGGGAGGCCGAACACCGGGGAGCTGTTTTTT.